These 27 T cell receptor beta chains share one sample of origin, sequenced in a study of metastatic and nonmetastatic thyroid tumors (dated by TCRdb to about 2020). None of the patients had been given any treatment before thyroid surgery. The library was made by PCR. The sequencer listed for this sample is Illumina HiSeq 4000. TCRdb redid the processing of the public reads, applying fastp at Q25 and MiXCR, and retained in-frame beta chains. This sample lists tens of thousands of clones; under 30% were detected once. 5% to 7% of the sample rests with the top ten. Material for sequencing was blood. The receptors originated from a female donor with papillary thyroid cancer or a benign thyroid nodule (not recorded which). Some clones in this sample may be carry-over from other donors' samples.

This clone has more than one count but fewer than ten. The rearrangement uses TRBV6-1 and TRBJ2-1; D gene unclear. Germline V CDR1 and CDR2: MNHNS, SASEGT. The CDR3 contains 15 residues. V lost 5 bases to trimming and J lost 4 bases, with 15 bases between them. The CDR3 DNA reads as TGTGCCAGCAGTTCAGCCGGGCCAGAATACAATGAGCAGTTCTTC. Amino acid sequence: CASSSAGPEYNEQFF.

This clone ranks as medium-sized. The chain couples TRBV30 to TRBJ2-1; the match to TRBD2 covers 10 bases. The ends lost 2 bases at V and 5 bases at J; junction bases unmatched: 9. The CDR3 sequence is 16 residues long. Germline assignment: CDR1 GTSNPN and CDR2 SVGIG (reference sequence). CDR3 residues: CAWSSYSSGRDNEQFF. CDR3 DNA: TGTGCCTGGAGTTCCTACTCTAGCGGGAGAGACAATGAGCAGTTCTTC.

At least ten counts were recorded for this clone. The chain employs TRBV2 and TRBJ2-3; D not resolved. V dropped 4 bases and J dropped 0 bases, with 11 bases sitting between them. The germline V gene encodes CDR1 SNHLY and CDR2 FYNNEI. The CDR3 runs to 15 residues. CDR3 sequence (DNA): TGTGCCAGCAGTGCAACAGCTGGCAGCACAGATACGCAGTATTTT. Amino acid sequence: CASSATAGSTDTQYF.

This clone came up a few times. An end of the junction does not agree with germline; a read error may underlie this. The chain links TRBV6-1 to TRBJ1-1; D perhaps matches TRBD1 (5 bases). This CDR3 has 14 residues. Germline CDR1 is MNHNS and CDR2 is SASEGT. For the CDR3, the DNA is TGTGCCAGCAGTGAAGACGGGGGGAACACTGAATCTTTCTTT. It translates to CASSEDGGNTESFF.

By frequency in the sample, this clone is medium-sized. V is TRBV6-1 and J is TRBJ2-2, with 8 bases that match TRBD2. The CDR3 consists of 15 residues. V dropped 6 bases and J dropped 4; count of bases not matched to a gene: 7. Germline lookup yields CDR1 MNHNS and CDR2 SASEGT. The CDR3 region is CASRSGGPGTGELFF. The CDR3 nucleotides are TGTGCCAGCAGGTCGGGAGGGCCAGGCACCGGGGAGCTGTTTTTT.

This clone is deemed medium-sized. V is TRBV12-3 or TRBV12-4 and J is TRBJ2-7, with 11 bases fitting TRBD1. CDR3 length: 14 amino acids. Trimming at V came to 4 bases and at J to 5 bases, leaving 4 bases not matched to a gene. Here the CDR3 reads CASSYGQGANEQYF. In DNA form, the CDR3 reads TGTGCCAGCAGTTACGGACAGGGGGCCAACGAGCAGTACTTC.

This clone was counted at least ten times. The genes are TRBV11-2 and TRBJ1-2; no reliable D call. CDR3 size: 16 residues. Germline assignment: CDR1 SGHAT and CDR2 FQNNGV. Trimming shortened V by 2 bases and J by 3 bases, and 16 bases separated the two germline ends. CDR3 nucleotide sequence: TGTGCCAGCAGCTTAAATTGGGCAAGGAGAGACTATGGCTACACCTTC. Protein product: CASSLNWARRDYGYTF.

By proportion, this clone is medium-sized. This chain uses TRBV5-1 with TRBJ2-1; a possible D gene is TRBD1 (5 bases). CDR1 and CDR2 from the germline V gene are SGHRS and YFSETQ. This CDR3 has 14 amino acids. Trimming removed 0 bases from V and 7 bases from J, with 11 bases in between. The CDR3 reads CASSLGSGPNEQFF. In DNA form, the CDR3 reads TGCGCCAGCAGCTTGGGGTCAGGGCCTAATGAGCAGTTCTTC.

The chain has TRBV5-4 and TRBJ2-3, with 7 nucleotides matching TRBD2. The CDR3 consists of 13 residues. The V gene end was trimmed by 2 bases and the J gene end by 14 bases; junction bases not matched to a gene: 11. Germline V lookup: CDR1 SGHNT, CDR2 YYREEE (reference sequence). The CDR3 sequence: CASSFARESSRYF. The CDR3 DNA reads TGTGCCAGCAGCTTTGCGCGGGAGAGTAGTAGGTATTTT.

The rearrangement uses TRBV5-1 and TRBJ2-7; D remains unclear. Germline loops: CDR1 SGHRS, CDR2 YFSETQ. V gave up 1 base and J gave up 2 bases, with 7 bases separating them. This CDR3 region has 13 residues. CDR3 loop: CASSLSGPYEQYF. The CDR3 DNA is TGCGCCAGCAGCTTGTCCGGGCCCTACGAGCAGTACTTC.

The sample holds many counts of this clone. The chain's CDR3 is CASSPWFGVLDTQYF. Here the CDR3 DNA reads TGTGCCAGCAGCCCATGGTTCGGAGTTTTAGATACGCAGTATTTT. This chain links TRBV27 with TRBJ2-3, with D hard to call. Per germline, CDR1 MNHEY and CDR2 SMNVEV (reference sequence). The CDR3 consists of 15 residues. Deletions cut 6 bases from V and 5 bases from J, with 18 bases between.

The chain is built from TRBV11-2 and TRBJ1-5; D uncertain. Germline V gene data show CDR1 as SGHAT and CDR2 as FQNNGV. The germline V and J ends were trimmed by 1 base and 7 bases, with 8 bases remaining between them. The CDR3 has 13 amino acids. The CDR3 sequence: CASSLGGSQPQHF. Written as DNA, the CDR3 is TGTGCCAGCAGCTTAGGGGGTAGCCAGCCCCAGCATTTT.

This clone was recorded many times. V usage is TRBV18 and J usage is TRBJ1-6; D is possibly TRBD1 (5 bases). Trimming shortened V by 5 bases and J by 7 bases, and 12 bases separated the two germline ends. The CDR3 spans 14 residues. CDR1 and CDR2 from the germline V gene are KGHSH and LQKENI. The chain's CDR3 is CASSMGQVNSPLHF. The CDR3 region has the DNA TGTGCCAGCTCAATGGGGCAGGTCAATTCACCCCTCCACTTT. Full variable domain (missing parts from reference TRBV18 and TRBJ1-6): NAGVMQNPRHLVRRRGQEARLRCSPMKGHSHVYWYRQLPEEGLKFMVYLQKENIIDESGMPKERFSAEFPKEGPSILRIQQVVRGDSAAYFCASSMGQVNSPLHFGNGTRLTVT.

This clone occurred many times. J is TRBJ2-4 and V is TRBV6-1, with 11 bases identical to TRBD1. The CDR3 runs 15 residues. J was trimmed by 7 bases and V by 6 bases; bases with no gene match: 8. Looked up from germline, CDR1 is MNHNS and CDR2 is SASEGT. CDR3 coding DNA: TGTGCCAGCAGAGGGACAGGGGGGATTCGGAACATTCAGTACTTC. Translated: CASRGTGGIRNIQYF.

As to this clone: At one of its ends the junction is not consistent with the germline gene, which may arise from a read error. V and J are TRBV11-2 and TRBJ2-6; possibly TRBD2 for D (5 bases). Germline V gives CDR1 SGHAT, CDR2 FQNNGV. The CDR3 covers 16 residues. Here the CDR3 reads CASSLVVGLRANVLTF. CDR3 nucleotide sequence: TGTGCCAGCAGCTTAGTTGTGGGCCTGAGGGCCAATGTCCTGACTTTC.

This clone was recorded a few times. The rearrangement joins TRBV29-1 to TRBJ1-2; 9 positions match TRBD1. CDR1 is SQVTM and CDR2 is ANQGSEA in the germline V gene. This CDR3 is built from 15 residues. The junction had 13 bases not matched to a gene; V was cut back by 4 bases and J by 7 bases. The CDR3 sequence is CSVVSTGTGLGGYTF. The DNA of the CDR3 is TGCAGCGTTGTTAGTACCGGGACAGGGCTCGGTGGCTACACCTTC.

This clone was seen many times. V is TRBV9 and J is TRBJ2-1, with 7 bases that match TRBD2. Losses at the gene ends were 7 bases for V and 2 bases for J; bases not matched to a gene: 21. The CDR3 has 19 amino acids. Germline V gives CDR1 SGDLS, CDR2 YYNGEE. The CDR3 DNA is TGTGCCAGCGCAGGCCCGCGGGGCGGTAGCGGGTCAACCTACAATGAGCAGTTCTTC. It specifies CASAGPRGGSGSTYNEQFF.

In its sample, this clone was seen many times. This rearrangement joins TRBV20-1 to TRBJ2-1; D remains unclear. V was clipped by 1 base and J by 6 bases, with 4 bases between them. CDR3 size: 11 residues. Germline CDR1 is DFQATT and CDR2 is SNEGSKA (reference sequence). CDR3 sequence reads: CSARGSNEQFF. The DNA for the CDR3 is TGCAGTGCTAGAGGCAGCAATGAGCAGTTCTTC.

This clone was seen ten or more times. The chain links TRBV5-6 to TRBJ2-7; D gene unclear. The length of the CDR3 is 14 residues. CDR1 is SGHDT and CDR2 is YYEEEE in the germline V gene. The ends were cut back, 0 bases at V and 3 bases at J, with 10 bases in the middle. The CDR3 DNA reads TGTGCCAGCAGCTTGGTTTGGAGCTACTACGAGCAGTACTTC. Encoded protein: CASSLVWSYYEQYF.

This clone was counted ten times or more. The J gene is TRBJ2-7, the V gene TRBV7-8; TRBD1 agrees at 8 bases. Germline V gene sequence: CDR1 SGHVS, CDR2 FQNEAQ. The CDR3 runs to 14 residues. Trimming removed 1 base from V and 4 bases from J; junction bases left unmatched: 3. The CDR3: CASSLVDREYEQYF. The CDR3 coding sequence is TGTGCCAGCAGCTTAGTGGACAGGGAGTACGAGCAGTACTTC.

This clone was counted a few times. This may come from a read error, since a much larger clone is one base off. This sample includes further DNA sequences coding for the same CDR3. This rearrangement joins TRBV20-1 to TRBJ2-2; 8 bases are a match to TRBD2. Germline V gene lookup returns CDR1 DFQATT and CDR2 SNEGSKA (reference sequence). The CDR3 is made up of 14 amino acids. The CDR3 DNA is TGCAGGGGCCGGGAGGGGCGTGACACCGGGGAGCTGTTTTTT. Amino acids: CRGREGRDTGELFF.

This clone was detected many times. The sample holds other DNA sequences that translate to the same CDR3. The V gene is TRBV6-5, the J gene TRBJ2-3; D tentatively fits TRBD1 or TRBD2 (6 bases each). The length of the CDR3 is 17 residues. The V end was cut by 6 bases, the J end by 2 bases, with 21 bases between. Germline loops: CDR1 MNHEY, CDR2 SVGAGI. This CDR3 is CASRPGWGAPNTDTQYF. CDR3 nucleotides: TGTGCCAGCAGGCCCGGGTGGGGGGCCCCCAACACAGATACGCAGTATTTT.

This rearrangement joins TRBV20-1 to TRBJ2-1; 15 bases are shared with TRBD2. Germline V lookup: CDR1 DFQATT, CDR2 SNEGSKA (reference sequence). This CDR3 is built from 20 residues. V lost 3 bases, J lost 2 bases, and 14 bases stayed unmatched. This chain's CDR3 is CSASVGRGTSGRWPYNEQFF. As DNA, the CDR3 is TGCAGTGCTAGCGTGGGAAGAGGGACTAGCGGGAGGTGGCCCTACAATGAGCAGTTCTTC.

This clone was observed a few times. This rearrangement joins TRBV6-2 or TRBV6-3 to TRBJ2-1; 8 bases are a match to TRBD1. Trimming cost V 0 bases and J 4 bases; bases outside gene matches: 5. The CDR3 runs 16 residues. Per the germline V gene, CDR1 is MNHEY and CDR2 is SVGEGT. The CDR3 here is CASSYSIQGAYNEQFF. CDR3 DNA: TGTGCCAGCAGTTACTCGATCCAGGGGGCTTACAATGAGCAGTTCTTC.

The CDR3 is CASSLAGFNEQFF. Here the CDR3 DNA reads TGCGCCAGCAGCTTAGCGGGATTTAATGAGCAGTTCTTC. The chain links TRBV5-1 to TRBJ2-1, with TRBD2 identical over 7 bases. Germline CDR1 and CDR2: SGHRS and YFSETQ. Trimming cost V 2 bases and J 7 bases; bases outside gene matches: 3. CDR3 length: 13 amino acids.

This clone is labeled as medium-sized. The chain links TRBV6-1 to TRBJ2-7; D is ambiguous. Germline V gives CDR1 MNHNS, CDR2 SASEGT. V was clipped by 1 base and J by 4 bases, with 11 bases between them. The CDR3 runs 14 residues. In DNA, the CDR3 is TGTGCCAGCAGTGAAGAGGCAGGAGTTTACGAGCAGTACGTC. This translates into CASSEEAGVYEQYV.

The gene calls are TRBV3-1 and TRBJ1-1; D is undetermined. This CDR3 spans 14 amino acids. V lost 5 bases to trimming and J lost 2 bases, with 12 bases between them. CDR1 is LGHDT, CDR2 YNNKEL, per germline (reference sequence). The CDR3 nucleotides read TGTGCCAGCAGCAGGAACAGCCGAAACACTGAAGCTTTCTTT. It is translated as CASSRNSRNTEAFF.